By share, the clone carrying this TCR beta chain ranks as medium-sized. Its antigen is currently unknown. The authors sequenced patients whose flow cytometry had shown CD8+CD57+ cell expansion. With no exception, the patients had severe acquired aplastic anemia. This entry is derived from a study of CD8+CD57+ T cells in acquired aplastic anemia. Broader study findings: The number of CD8+ CDR3 sequences shared by patients and controls was fewer than 35.

V was shortened by 6 bases and J by 7 bases, with 15 bases between the two germline ends. CDR1 is MNHNS, CDR2 SASEGT, per germline. This CDR3 comprises 13 residues. CDR3 and TCR beta VDJ profiling relied on genomic DNA as the template. MiXCR, applied by TCRdb to the reads, yields one record per CDR3 protein. This sample has approximately 180,000 distinct CDR3 sequences; around half occur once, and the top ten carry 1.8%. V usage is TRBV6-1 and J usage is TRBJ1-1; D gene uncertain. This TCR came from a human donor with aplastic anemia. Sequences were obtained from sorted CD4+, CD8+, or CD8+CD57+ T cells (not recorded which) from PBMCs. CDR3 in DNA: TGTGCCAGCAGCGTAGCGAGAGGACGTGAAGCTTTCTTT. Translation: CASSVARGREAFF.